Listed below are T cell receptor beta chains from one sample, sequenced in a study of T cell responses to AZD1222 COVID-19 vaccine. Measured with immunoSEQ multiplex PCR; TCRdb has only the in-frame clones, and not every one. This table has around 130,000 clones, over 90% appearing once. Here the sequenced sample was peripheral blood, taken on day 0 of AZD1222 vaccination. The receptors derive from an adult in good health. Each CDR3 is given with its conserved first and last residue. A D gene is named only where the DNA matches it firmly. Clone sizes are given selectively: once, few, many, or a class where the clone is expanded.

v_gene	d_gene	j_gene	abundance	CDR3nt	CDR3aa
TRBV27	.	TRBJ1-5	.	TGTGCCAGCAGCCGGGACGGCGCAGAGCCCCAGCATTTT	CASSRDGAEPQHF
TRBV7-8	.	TRBJ1-3	.	TGTGCCAGCAGCTTAGGGACAGTCCTTTCTGGAAACACCATATATTTT	CASSLGTVLSGNTIYF
TRBV4-1	TRBD1	TRBJ1-1	.	TGCGCCAGCAGCCAAGCTAACCTAGGGGGCGGTAGCACTGAAGCTTTCTTT	CASSQANLGGGSTEAFF
TRBV4-1	.	TRBJ2-5	.	TGCGCCAGCAGCCAAGGGAAGCGGGCTAACCAAGAGACCCAGTACTTC	CASSQGKRANQETQYF
TRBV6-5	.	TRBJ2-7	once	TGTGCCAGCAGTTACAGGGGGGAAGCCTACGAGCAGTACTTC	CASSYRGEAYEQYF
TRBV6-6	TRBD2	TRBJ2-7	once	TGTGCCAGCGGGGCGGGGGGCTACGAGCAGTACTTC	CASGAGGYEQYF
TRBV10-3	TRBD1	TRBJ1-5	.	TGTGCCATCAGTGAGACAGGGGGTGATAGCAATCAGCCCCAGCATTTT	CAISETGGDSNQPQHF
TRBV9	.	TRBJ1-1	.	TGTGCCAGCAGTACAGGGCCCTCGAACACTGAAGCTTTCTTT	CASSTGPSNTEAFF
TRBV3-1/TRBV3-2	TRBD1	TRBJ2-7	.	TGTGCCAGCAGCCAAGGACAGGGTCTATCCTACGAGCAGTACTTC	CASSQGQGLSYEQYF
TRBV11-1	.	TRBJ1-5	.	TGTGCCAGCAGCTACCATGGGCCTCCCCAGCATTTT	CASSYHGPPQHF
TRBV20-1	.	TRBJ1-1	.	TGCAGTGCTAGTCAGGGTATTAGGGCTGAAGCTTTCTTT	CSASQGIRAEAFF
TRBV27	.	TRBJ1-2	once	TGTGCCAGCAGTTCCAGGGGAATCTATGGCTACACCTTC	CASSSRGIYGYTF
TRBV12-3/TRBV12-4	TRBD1	TRBJ1-2	once	TGTGCCAGCAGACAGGGGCCTGGAGGCTACACCTTC	CASRQGPGGYTF
TRBV19	TRBD1	TRBJ1-5	.	TGTGCCAGTAGTATCCTTACCGGGACAGGGTTCCATCAGCCCCAGCATTTT	CASSILTGTGFHQPQHF